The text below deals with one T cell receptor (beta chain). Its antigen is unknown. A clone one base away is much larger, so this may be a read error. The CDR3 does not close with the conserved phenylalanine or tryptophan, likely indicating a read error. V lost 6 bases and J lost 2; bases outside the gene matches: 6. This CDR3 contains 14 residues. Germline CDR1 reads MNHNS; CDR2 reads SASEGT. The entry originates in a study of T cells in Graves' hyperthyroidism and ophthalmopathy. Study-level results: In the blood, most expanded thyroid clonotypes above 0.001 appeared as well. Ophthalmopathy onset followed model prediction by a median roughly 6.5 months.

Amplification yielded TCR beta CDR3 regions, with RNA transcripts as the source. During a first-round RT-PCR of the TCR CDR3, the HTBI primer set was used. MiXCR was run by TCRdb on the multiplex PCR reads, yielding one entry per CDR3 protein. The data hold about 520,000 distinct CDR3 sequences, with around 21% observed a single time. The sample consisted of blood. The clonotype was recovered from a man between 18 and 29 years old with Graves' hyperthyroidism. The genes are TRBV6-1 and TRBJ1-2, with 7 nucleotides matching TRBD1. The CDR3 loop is CASRATRGNYGYTY. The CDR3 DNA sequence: TGTGCCAGCAGGGCGACCAGGGGGAACTATGGCTACACCTAC.